A single sample gave rise to the 3 T cell receptor beta chains below, sequenced in a study of T cells in Graves' hyperthyroidism and ophthalmopathy. Researchers amplified the TCR beta CDR3 regions from RNA transcripts. Carried out on the TCR CDR3, a first-round RT-PCR used the HTBI primer set. MiXCR, applied by TCRdb to the multiplex PCR reads, yields one record per CDR3 protein. The table records some 600,000 distinct CDR3 sequences, about 14% of them present only once. Sequenced: blood. Every receptor here comes from a woman in her thirties with Graves' hyperthyroidism that later progressed to Graves' ophthalmopathy.

This clonotype was recorded many times. This sequence joins TRBV6-6 and TRBJ1-2; D call uncertain. Trimming pared 2 bases from V and 8 bases from J, leaving 9 bases between. This CDR3 has 12 amino acids. Germline V CDR1 and CDR2: MNHNY, SVGAGI (reference sequence). DNA of the CDR3: TGTGCCAGCAGTTACGACGGGGAAGGCTACACCTTC. Translating gives CASSYDGEGYTF.

On this clonotype: Being one base from a much bigger clone, this may be a read error. The chain uses TRBV18 and TRBJ1-5; tentatively, D is TRBD1 (6 bases). CDR3 length: 13 residues. Germline CDR1 is KGHSH and CDR2 is LQKENI. CDR3 region: CASSPGDNHPQHF. The CDR3 nucleotides are TGTGCCAGCTCTCCGGGGGACAATCATCCCCAGCATTTT.

At least ten counts were recorded for this clonotype. The rearrangement links TRBV9 to TRBJ2-5, with D unresolved. The CDR3 has 15 amino acids. Trimming stripped 1 base from V and 4 bases from J, with 14 bases between. The V gene's germline CDR1 is SGDLS and CDR2 YYNGEE. The CDR3 spells CASSVWGSSIETQYF. Here the CDR3 DNA reads TGTGCCAGCAGCGTATGGGGTAGTTCGATAGAGACCCAGTACTTC. Supplemented by reference TRBV9 and TRBJ2-5, the full variable domain reads DSGVTQTPKHLITATGQRVTLRCSPRSGDLSVYWYQQSLDQGLQFLIQYYNGEERAKGNILERFSAQQFPDLHSELNLSSLELGDSALYFCASSVWGSSIETQYFGPGTRLLVL.